This T cell receptor beta chain is drawn from a study of blood T cell repertoires in COVID-19. Study-level background: Sample material is recorded as cDNA or gDNA derived from T cells, B-cell-depleted T cells, or PBMCs.

V was cut by 6 bases and J by 3 bases, with 17 bases left in between. The germline V gene has CDR1 MGHRA and CDR2 YSYEKL. CDR3 length equals 15 residues. Original processing methods: It was from reference gene primer amplification that nucleated cell counts were estimated. Method: immunoSEQ multiplex PCR; TCRdb's copy keeps in-frame clones and lacks some. V, J and clone size are those of that table, while D and trimming were read from the DNA. The sample lists 230,000 or so clones; 80% to 85% were seen once. Participants' reported clinical history set cohort assignment. Cohort 3 donors were reported recovered after two negative PCRs, clearance, or symptom resolution.

V usage is TRBV4-1 and J usage is TRBJ1-1; D is undetermined. The origin of this receptor is a man between 45 and 60 years old who had recovered from COVID-19. Specimen: PBMCs or T cells enriched from blood (not recorded which). In DNA form, the CDR3 reads TGCGCCAGCAGGTTCGACCTAGGCGGGCACACTGAAGCTTTCTTT. Translating it yields CASRFDLGGHTEAFF.